Following are 20 T cell receptor beta chains from one sample sequenced in a study of blood T cells in healthy people across ages. Using a J-beta primer mix together with a sample-barcoded 5' primer, a second PCR was run for roughly 7 to 11 cycles. TCRdb fed the 5' RACE reads into MiXCR, producing one record per CDR3 protein. The sample lists some 1.8 million distinct CDR3 sequences, approximately 40% seen once, with under 25% in the top ten. The sequenced sample consisted of blood. The receptor set was obtained from a human donor in good health.

This clonotype was detected only a few times. CDR3 protein: CASRRGFSGANVLTF. In DNA form, the CDR3 reads TGTGCCTCACGAAGAGGATTTTCTGGGGCCAACGTCCTGACTTTC. The gene calls are TRBV2 and TRBJ2-6; the D is unclear. Trimming took off 11 bases at V and 1 base at J, with 15 bases between the two ends. The germline V gene has CDR1 SNHLY and CDR2 FYNNEI. This CDR3 contains 15 residues.

This clonotype turned up a few times. This chain uses TRBV29-1 with TRBJ2-1, with 8 positions matching TRBD2. The V gene's germline CDR1 is SQVTM and CDR2 ANQGSEA. CDR3 size: 14 residues. The V and J ends lost 3 bases and 8 bases, in that order; junction bases with no gene match: 9. The CDR3 nucleotides read TGCAGCGTTGATGTGGCGGGGGGTTCGGATGAGCAGTTCTTC. This encodes CSVDVAGGSDEQFF.

The chain has TRBV7-2 and TRBJ2-3; 7 positions agree with TRBD2. V trimming: 3 bases; J trimming: 8 bases; junction bases outside the gene matches: 11. The CDR3 loop spans 15 amino acids. Germline assignment: CDR1 SGHTA and CDR2 FQGNSA. CDR3 sequence reads: CASSLGSLGGSTQYF. DNA of the CDR3: TGTGCCAGCAGCTTGGGATCCCTCGGGGGGAGTACGCAGTATTTT.

The J gene is TRBJ2-3, the V gene TRBV12-3 or TRBV12-4; D is perhaps TRBD1 (6 bases). Trimming removed 8 bases from V and 1 base from J, with 13 bases in between. The CDR3 extends over 14 amino acids. This CDR3 reads CASQQGFGTDTQYF. The CDR3 nucleotides read TGTGCCAGCCAACAGGGTTTCGGCACAGATACGCAGTATTTT.

This clonotype was picked up a small number of times. The chain has TRBV30 and TRBJ1-5; unclear D gene. Trimming stripped 4 bases from V and 2 bases from J, with 15 bases between. CDR1 and CDR2 (germline): GTSNPN, SVGIG (reference sequence). The CDR3 runs to 15 residues. CDR3 nucleotides: TGTGCCTGGACCCCCGGCGGAAAGGGCAATCAGCCCCAGCATTTT. Its translation is CAWTPGGKGNQPQHF.

The sample holds a few counts of this clonotype. The chain links TRBV7-3 to TRBJ1-2; D might be TRBD1 (5 bases). CDR3 length equals 13 residues. V lost 8 bases, J lost 5 bases, and 15 bases lay in between. Germline values: CDR1 SGHTA, CDR2 FQGTGA. CDR3 in amino acids: CASSDTRGYGYTF. The CDR3 nucleotides are TGTGCCAGCTCGGACACCCGCGGATATGGCTACACCTTC.

The chain combines TRBV20-1 with TRBJ2-3; no firm D call. The germline V gene has CDR1 DFQATT and CDR2 SNEGSKA (reference sequence). The V and J ends lost 5 bases and 0 bases respectively, with 12 bases between them. The CDR3 length is 14 residues. CDR3 protein: CSAYDPASTDTQYF. In DNA form, the CDR3 reads TGCAGTGCTTATGACCCCGCGAGCACAGATACGCAGTATTTT.

The gene calls are TRBV7-2 and TRBJ1-2, with 10 bases aligning to TRBD1. CDR1 SGHTA and CDR2 FQGNSA come from the germline V gene. Losses at the gene ends were 5 bases for V and 7 bases for J; bases not matched to a gene: 10. The length of the CDR3 is 15 residues. The CDR3 sequence is CASSDFGTGVSGYTF. Here the CDR3 DNA reads TGTGCCAGCAGCGATTTCGGGACAGGGGTGTCTGGCTACACCTTC.

On this clonotype: A much larger clone differs from this one at a single base, so this may be a read error. The conserved phenylalanine or tryptophan is not found at the CDR3 terminus, so this likely reflects a read error. This chain connects TRBV9 to TRBJ2-7; D unresolved. With 3 bases removed from V and 6 bases from J, the gap between germline ends came to 13 bases. This CDR3 is 13 amino acids long. The V gene's germline CDR1 is SGDLS and CDR2 YYNGEE. The CDR3 nucleotides are TGTGCCAGCAGCGGTAGCACTTGGGGCGAGCAGTACCTC. It yields the protein CASSGSTWGEQYL.

This clonotype was recorded once. This chain uses TRBV19 with TRBJ1-2; the D gene is possibly TRBD1 (5 bases). Trimming cost V 9 bases and J 4 bases, with 18 bases left between them. The CDR3 is made up of 14 amino acids. The V gene's germline CDR1 is LNHDA and CDR2 SQIVND (reference sequence). This CDR3 is CASDTGEPGYGYTF. DNA for the CDR3: TGTGCCAGCGATACAGGCGAGCCGGGCTATGGCTACACCTTC.

In its sample, this clonotype was seen a few times. V usage is TRBV4-3 and J usage is TRBJ1-1; D may be TRBD1 (5 bases). V was trimmed by 2 bases and J by 1 base, leaving 11 bases between them. Germline V gene sequence: CDR1 LGHNA, CDR2 YSLEER. CDR3 length: 15 residues. The CDR3, as DNA: TGCGCCAGCAGCCAATCCGCGAGGGGGAACACTGAAGCTTTCTTT. Protein sequence: CASSQSARGNTEAFF.

This clonotype was seen only a few times. Here the CDR3 DNA reads TGTGCCAGCAGTGGCCGAGGACTAGCGGGGCTTAGCACAGATACGCAGTATTTT. Translation gives CASSGRGLAGLSTDTQYF. The chain employs TRBV6-2 or TRBV6-3 and TRBJ2-3; 12 nucleotides match TRBD2. J was trimmed by 0 bases and V by 5 bases; bases with no gene match: 9. The CDR3 spans 18 residues. The V gene's germline CDR1 is MNHEY and CDR2 SVGEGT.

The rearrangement uses TRBV20-1 and TRBJ2-1, with 8 bases identical to TRBD2. Germline V CDR1 and CDR2: DFQATT, SNEGSKA (reference sequence). V gave up 6 bases and J gave up 14 bases; unmatched junction bases: 18. CDR3 length: 14 residues. Here the CDR3 DNA reads TGCAGTGCGCTAGTTCGGGGACTAGGTATTATGGAGTTCTTC. Protein sequence: CSALVRGLGIMEFF.

The CDR3: CASSYGDRNEKLFF. CDR3 in DNA: TGTGCCAGCAGTTATGGAGACAGGAATGAAAAACTGTTTTTT. This sequence joins TRBV6-2 or TRBV6-3 and TRBJ1-4; D perhaps matches TRBD1 (6 bases). This CDR3 has 14 residues. Germline V gene sequence: CDR1 MNHEY, CDR2 SVGEGT. Trimming took 3 bases from V and 5 from J, leaving 10 bases between them.

CDR3 in DNA: TGCAGGGCCAGTGAGGGCTCAATGTTCTACGAGCAGTACTTC. As protein: CRASEGSMFYEQYF. The chain employs TRBV20-1 and TRBJ2-7; tentatively, D is TRBD2 (5 bases). This CDR3 contains 14 residues. CDR1 is DFQATT, CDR2 SNEGSKA, per germline (reference sequence).

V gene TRBV3-1 combines with J gene TRBJ1-1; no clear D gene. V gave up 1 base and J gave up 1 base, with 7 bases separating them. The CDR3 is 14 amino acids. Per the germline V gene, CDR1 is LGHDT and CDR2 is YNNKEL (reference sequence). CDR3 amino acids: CASSQGGQNTEAFF. The CDR3 DNA follows: TGTGCCAGCAGCCAAGGGGGTCAGAACACTGAAGCTTTCTTT.

This clonotype was seen a few times. The rearrangement uses TRBV12-3 or TRBV12-4 and TRBJ2-1; maybe TRBD1 (5 bases). The V gene lost 6 bases and the J gene lost 0 bases, with 15 bases spanning the gap. CDR3 size: 16 residues. In nucleotides, the CDR3 is TGTGCCAGCAGCCCTAAAAGGACAACCTCCTACAATGAGCAGTTCTTC. Translated, it gives CASSPKRTTSYNEQFF.

CDR3: CASSPPGMNTEAFF. CDR3 coding DNA: TGTGCCAGCTCACCACCGGGGATGAACACTGAAGCTTTCTTT. The chain joins TRBV18 to TRBJ1-1; no firm D call. Germline assignment: CDR1 KGHSH and CDR2 LQKENI. V was clipped by 0 bases and J by 0 bases, with 5 bases between them. This CDR3 has 14 amino acids. Complete variable domain (other parts from reference TRBV18 and TRBJ1-1): NAGVMQNPRHLVRRRGQEARLRCSPMKGHSHVYWYRQLPEEGLKFMVYLQKENIIDESGMPKERFSAEFPKEGPSILRIQQVVRGDSAAYFCASSPPGMNTEAFFGQGTRLTVV.

CDR3: CASCPGQTNEQFF. In DNA, the CDR3 is TGTGCCAGTTGCCCGGGACAGACCAATGAGCAGTTCTTC. The chain employs TRBV25-1 and TRBJ2-1, with 7 bases identical to TRBD1. In germline, CDR1 is MGHDK, CDR2 SYGVNS. Unmatched junction bases numbered 8, after V lost 9 bases and J lost 6 bases. This CDR3 contains 13 residues.

The chain links TRBV13 to TRBJ2-1; the D gene could be TRBD1 or TRBD2 (5 bases each). The germline V and J ends were trimmed by 1 base and 8 bases, with 21 bases remaining between them. This CDR3 is built from 17 residues. CDR1 PRHDT and CDR2 FYEKMQ come from the germline V gene (reference sequence). DNA of the CDR3: TGTGCCAGCAGCTTAGACCGGGGCAGGTCTGGGTTCGATGAGCAGTTCTTC. This translates into CASSLDRGRSGFDEQFF.